What follows describes a single TCR beta chain. What it recognizes is unknown. This sample was included in a study of cytomegalovirus exposure and HLA in healthy donors. CDR3 length: 15 amino acids. Deletions cut 6 bases from V and 4 bases from J, with 18 bases between. Notes on the study in general: The tendency of first-cohort TCR clusters to co-occur in the 120 validation repertoires was identified by a subsequent analysis. Despite most TCR sequences being rare, some public TCRs occurred in many donors. Among TCR beta chains, those listed as cytomegalovirus-associated numbered some 160.

Assay: immunoSEQ multiplex PCR; the TCRdb copy retains only in-frame clones and omits some. The data contain about 150,000 clones, 86% of them singletons. Separate from the approximately 670-subject first cohort, the 120-subject validation cohort was the one that the donors belonged to. The chain combines TRBV23-1 with TRBJ1-2, with D possibly TRBD1 on 5 matching bases. TRBV23-1 counts as an open reading frame of uncertain function. This clonotype originated in a human donor in good health. The sequencing sample was made of PBMCs. CDR3: CASRDDRIPRYGYTF. CDR3 DNA: TGCGCCAGCAGAGATGACAGAATCCCTCGCTATGGCTACACCTTC.